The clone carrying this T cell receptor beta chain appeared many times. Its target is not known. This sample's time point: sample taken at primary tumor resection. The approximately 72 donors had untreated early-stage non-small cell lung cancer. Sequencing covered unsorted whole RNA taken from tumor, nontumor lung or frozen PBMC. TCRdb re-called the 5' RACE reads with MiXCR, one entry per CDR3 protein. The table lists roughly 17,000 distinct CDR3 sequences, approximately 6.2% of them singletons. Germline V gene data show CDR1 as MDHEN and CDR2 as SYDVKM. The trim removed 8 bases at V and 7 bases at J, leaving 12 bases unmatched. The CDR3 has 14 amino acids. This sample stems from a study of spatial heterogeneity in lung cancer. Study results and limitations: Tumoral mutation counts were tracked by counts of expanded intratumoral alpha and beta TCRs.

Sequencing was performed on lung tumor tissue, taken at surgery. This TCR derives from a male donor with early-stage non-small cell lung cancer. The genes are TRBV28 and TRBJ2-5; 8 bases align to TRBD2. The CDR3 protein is CASFLAGSGGTQYF. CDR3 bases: TGTGCCAGCTTCTTAGCGGGGTCTGGAGGGACCCAGTACTTC.